This T cell receptor beta chain was sequenced for a study of Graves' ophthalmopathy and Graves' hyperthyroidism. Study outcomes and limitations: Separation of ophthalmopathy from stable hyperthyroidism was achieved by a 13-signature model, at 85% to 90% sensitivity and around 81% specificity. This model predicted ophthalmopathy progression (sensitivity 70% to 71%, specificity 72.22%).

There are a few counts of this clonotype. As yet, its antigen is unknown. The junction does not match germline at one end; this may be a read error. The sequenced template was RNA, covering the TCR beta CDR3 region. The first round was an RT-PCR with HTBI primers, and the second round was a multiplex PCR. From the multiplex PCR reads, TCRdb called clonotypes with MiXCR, one entry per CDR3 protein. This sample has 200,000 to 300,000 distinct CDR3 sequences; 40% to 50% occur once, and the top ten carry roughly 45%. Every ophthalmopathy donor presented moderate-to-severe activity, CAS ≥3, NOSPECS ≥4 and duration under 3 months. PBMCs were density-gradient isolated from roughly 9.6 ml fresh blood. The CDR3 is 14 amino acids. From germline, CDR1 is ENHRY and CDR2 SYGVKD.

The sequencing input was peripheral blood. The chain employs TRBV10-3 and TRBJ2-7, with 13 positions matching TRBD2. The source of this sequence is an adult man with Graves' ophthalmopathy. The CDR3 loop reads CASSELAGGYEQYF. CDR3 coding DNA: TGTGCCAGCAGTGAACTAGCGGGGGGGTACGAGCAGTACTTC.